What follows are 25 T cell receptor beta chains derived from one specimen sequenced in a study of blood T cells in healthy people across ages. A second PCR of 7 to 11 cycles used a sample-barcoded 5' primer and a J-beta primer mix. TCRdb re-derived calls from the 5' RACE reads in MiXCR, one entry per CDR3 protein. The table includes some 640,000 distinct CDR3 sequences, 49% detected once. Sequencing was performed on blood. Receptor source: a woman in her fifties or sixties in good health.

This clonotype is a singleton in its sample. The chain recombines TRBV20-1 with TRBJ2-1; TRBD2 matches at 10 bases. The CDR3 covers 15 residues. CDR1 is DFQATT and CDR2 is SNEGSKA in the germline V gene (reference sequence). The V gene end was trimmed by 4 bases and the J gene end by 4 bases; junction bases not matched to a gene: 7. The CDR3 DNA sequence: TGCAGTGCTATCCCCTCTAGCGGGGGATACAATGAGCAGTTCTTC. Translating gives CSAIPSSGGYNEQFF.

The gene calls are TRBV20-1 and TRBJ2-7, with 11 nucleotides matching TRBD1. J was trimmed by 3 bases and V by 1 base; bases with no gene match: 5. Germline-derived CDR1 and CDR2 are DFQATT and SNEGSKA (reference sequence). This CDR3 is built from 15 residues. In DNA, the CDR3 is TGCAGTGCTAGAGTCTTCGGGACAGGGGGCTACGAGCAGTACTTC. This gives the protein CSARVFGTGGYEQYF.

This clonotype came up many times. The genes are TRBV9 and TRBJ2-3; D possibly corresponds to TRBD2 (6 bases). CDR3 length: 13 amino acids. CDR1 and CDR2 (germline): SGDLS, YYNGEE. V gave up 3 bases and J gave up 6 bases, with 11 bases separating them. CDR3 region: CASSAGGKDTQYF. The CDR3 coding sequence is TGTGCCAGCAGCGCAGGCGGGAAGGATACGCAGTATTTT.

The rearrangement uses TRBV11-2 and TRBJ2-5, with TRBD1 as a possible D gene (6 bases). The J call may be mistaken, given a closer DNA end match to TRBJ2-7. The CDR3 spans 14 residues. The germline CDR1 and CDR2 sequences are SGHAT and FQNNGV. CDR3 region: CASRRPGQAYEQYF. The CDR3 DNA follows: TGTGCCAGCAGGCGGCCGGGACAAGCCTACGAGCAGTACTTC.

The chain employs TRBV20-1 and TRBJ2-1; 10 bases map to TRBD2. Germline V CDR1 and CDR2: DFQATT, SNEGSKA (reference sequence). The CDR3 runs 16 residues. V was pared by 3 bases and J by 5 bases, with 10 bases of the junction left unmatched. CDR3 DNA: TGCAGTGCTAGGAGGAGGACTAGCGGAGAGCACAATGAGCAGTTCTTC. Encoded protein: CSARRRTSGEHNEQFF.

This clonotype occurred once. V usage is TRBV6-6 and J usage is TRBJ2-7; 14 bases line up with TRBD2. With the DNA end fitting TRBJ2-5 better, the J assignment may be wrong. Germline assignment: CDR1 MNHNY and CDR2 SVGAGI (reference sequence). The CDR3 sequence is 17 residues long. CDR3 coding DNA: TGTGCCAGCAGTTACCTCCCGGGACTAGCGGGGGAAGAGACCCAGTACTTC. Its translation: CASSYLPGLAGEETQYF.

The rearrangement links TRBV10-3 to TRBJ2-5, with 11 positions matching TRBD1. The J call may be incorrect, as the DNA end agrees better with TRBJ2-7. This CDR3 region has 16 residues. CDR1 and CDR2 from the germline V gene are ENHRY and SYGVKD. The CDR3 nucleotides read TGTGCCATCAGTGATGGAGGACAGGGGGCTCCCTACGAGCAGTACTTC. Protein product: CAISDGGQGAPYEQYF.

The chain joins TRBV4-2 to TRBJ1-2; possible D gene TRBD1, 5 bases. Germline lookup yields CDR1 LGHNA and CDR2 YNFKEQ. Trimming cost V 0 bases and J 2 bases, with 16 bases left between them. This CDR3 contains 17 residues. The CDR3 loop reads CASSQELGVRVNYGYTF. CDR3 nucleotides: TGTGCCAGCAGCCAAGAGCTCGGTGTCAGGGTAAACTATGGCTACACCTTC.

The chain has TRBV7-2 and TRBJ1-2; D ambiguous. Germline V gene data show CDR1 as SGHTA and CDR2 as FQGNSA. V was pared by 5 bases and J by 5 bases, with 9 bases between. The CDR3 is 12 amino acids. The CDR3: CASSQTEYGYTF. The CDR3 nucleotides read TGTGCCAGCAGCCAGACGGAATATGGCTACACCTTC.

The chain combines TRBV15 with TRBJ1-4; no clear D. From germline, CDR1 is LNHNV and CDR2 YYDKDF (reference sequence). Trimming took off 5 bases at V and 7 bases at J, with 11 bases between the two ends. The CDR3 loop spans 13 amino acids. As DNA, the CDR3 is TGTGCCACCAGCCTATCTCGGGCTGAAAAACTGTTTTTT. It codes for CATSLSRAEKLFF.

The chain couples TRBV18 to TRBJ2-3; no reliable D call. CDR1 is KGHSH, CDR2 LQKENI, per germline. CDR3 length: 13 amino acids. Trimming pared 4 bases from V and 4 bases from J, leaving 9 bases between. In DNA, the CDR3 is TGTGCCAGCTCACTAGGTGCGGCAGATACGCAGTATTTT. Protein product: CASSLGAADTQYF.

This clonotype was detected once. The V gene is TRBV7-3, the J gene TRBJ2-3; 7 bases map to TRBD2. Germline V gene sequence: CDR1 SGHTA, CDR2 FQGTGA. V was clipped by 5 bases and J by 1 base; unmatched bases: 6. The CDR3 length is 15 residues. The CDR3 region is CASSPLGLGTDTQYF. In nucleotides, the CDR3 is TGTGCCAGCAGCCCGCTAGGACTAGGCACAGATACGCAGTATTTT.

The rearrangement links TRBV7-2 to TRBJ1-6, with D perhaps matching TRBD1 (6 bases). The ends were cut back, 5 bases at V and 11 bases at J, with 19 bases in the middle. The germline CDR1 and CDR2 sequences are SGHTA and FQGNSA. The CDR3 has 15 residues. The CDR3 sequence is CASSHRGHIAAPLHF. In nucleotides, the CDR3 is TGTGCCAGCAGCCACCGGGGGCATATAGCGGCACCCCTCCACTTT.

With respect to this clonotype: One junction end disagrees with the germline gene, perhaps due to a read error. The chain recombines TRBV5-4 with TRBJ1-2; TRBD1 matches 7 bases. Germline values: CDR1 SGHNT, CDR2 YYREEE (reference sequence). The CDR3 sequence is 14 residues long. The CDR3 nucleotides read TGTGCCAGCAGCCTCGGGACAGTAAACTATGACTACACCTTC. It translates to CASSLGTVNYDYTF.

This clonotype was found a few times. J is TRBJ2-7 and V is TRBV7-8; no reliable D call. The CDR3 totals 14 residues. Germline V gene data show CDR1 as SGHVS and CDR2 as FQNEAQ. Trimming took 4 bases from V and 0 from J, leaving 10 bases between them. CDR3 residues: CASSSRASSYEQYF. CDR3 nucleotides: TGTGCCAGCAGCTCCCGGGCGAGCTCCTACGAGCAGTACTTC.

This clonotype was seen a handful of times. The chain has TRBV7-9 and TRBJ2-4, with TRBD1 matching over 8 bases. The J call may be mistaken, given a closer DNA end match to TRBJ2-7. There are 14 residues in the CDR3. Germline lookup yields CDR1 SEHNR and CDR2 FQNEAQ (reference sequence). CDR3 sequence reads: CASSLEQGAYEQYF. As DNA, the CDR3 is TGTGCCAGCAGCTTAGAACAGGGGGCCTACGAGCAGTACTTC.

Concerning this clonotype: The junction does not match germline at one end; this may be a read error. The J gene is TRBJ2-3, the V gene TRBV6-5; D not certain. Germline V gives CDR1 MNHEY, CDR2 SVGAGI. The CDR3 sequence is 14 residues long. The CDR3 protein is CACSYDWGTDTQYF. In nucleotides, the CDR3 is TGTGCCTGCAGTTACGACTGGGGTACAGATACGCAGTATTTT.

This rearrangement joins TRBV20-1 to TRBJ2-3, with a tentative D call TRBD2 (5 bases). Germline loops: CDR1 DFQATT, CDR2 SNEGSKA (reference sequence). V was cut by 5 bases and J by 7 bases, with 22 bases left in between. The CDR3 consists of 15 residues. CDR3 sequence: CSARRTGEIGNTQYF. CDR3 DNA sequence: TGCAGTGCTCGTCGGACTGGCGAGATCGGGAATACGCAGTATTTT.

The V call is TRBV5-1, the J call TRBJ2-1, with D maybe TRBD2 (5 bases). The V end lost 9 bases, the J end lost 6 bases, and 22 bases lay between the germline ends. The CDR3 loop spans 15 amino acids. Per germline, CDR1 SGHRS and CDR2 YFSETQ. The CDR3 DNA follows: TGCGCCAACAAAGGAGCGGCTCTGGAAGGCAATGAGCAGTTCTTC. This sequence encodes CANKGAALEGNEQFF. The variable domain in full, completed from reference TRBV5-1 and TRBJ2-1, reads KAGVTQTPRYLIKTRGQQVTLSCSPISGHRSVSWYQQTPGQGLQFLFEYFSETQRNKGNFPGRFSGRQFSNSRSEMNVSTLELGDSALYLCANKGAALEGNEQFFGPGTRLTVL.

The J gene is TRBJ1-2, the V gene TRBV5-1; perhaps TRBD1 as D (5 bases). Germline CDR1 and CDR2: SGHRS and YFSETQ. The CDR3 is made up of 15 amino acids. The V and J ends lost 4 bases and 3 bases respectively, with 16 bases between them. DNA for the CDR3: TGCGCCAGCAGCCCCGGCAGGGAAGAGGACTATGGCTACACCTTC. It is translated as CASSPGREEDYGYTF.

The chain combines TRBV7-3 with TRBJ2-5, with a weak D call TRBD1 (5 bases). Germline lookup yields CDR1 SGHTA and CDR2 FQGTGA. V was cut by 5 bases and J by 2 bases, with 18 bases left in between. The CDR3 is 16 residues long. The CDR3 spells CASSISPQGGQETQYF. The CDR3 nucleotides are TGTGCCAGCAGCATAAGCCCGCAGGGTGGTCAAGAGACCCAGTACTTC. Full variable domain (outside the CDR3, taken from reference TRBV7-3 and TRBJ2-5): GAGVSQTPSNKVTEKGKYVELRCDPISGHTALYWYRQSLGQGPEFLIYFQGTGAADDSGLPNDRFFAVRPEGSVSTLKIQRTERGDSAVYLCASSISPQGGQETQYFGPGTRLLVL.

This clonotype was recorded at least ten times. J is TRBJ2-7 and V is TRBV12-3 or TRBV12-4; 10 bases agree with TRBD2. This CDR3 is 14 amino acids long. Trimming removed 9 bases from V and 4 bases from J; junction bases left unmatched: 9. For the CDR3, the DNA is TGTGCCAGTTCAGCGGGAGGGCCCGGATACGAGCAGTACTTC. Translation gives CASSAGGPGYEQYF.

CDR3 protein: CASSLNSDPYEQYF. For the CDR3, the DNA is TGCGCCAGCAGCTTAAACAGTGATCCCTACGAGCAGTACTTC. The chain links TRBV5-1 to TRBJ2-7; D is undetermined. The CDR3 runs to 14 residues. Trimming cost V 2 bases and J 2 bases, with 11 bases left between them. CDR1 is SGHRS and CDR2 is YFSETQ in the germline V gene.

This clonotype was picked up many times. This chain links TRBV20-1 with TRBJ2-5; no definite D call. Germline V gene lookup returns CDR1 DFQATT and CDR2 SNEGSKA (reference sequence). Trimming took 0 bases from V and 9 from J, leaving 17 bases between them. The CDR3 has 14 residues. The CDR3 nucleotides read TGCAGTGCTAGAGATGCCGGCGAATTTGGGCCCCAGTACTTC. This codes for CSARDAGEFGPQYF.

V is TRBV20-1 and J is TRBJ2-7, with 10 nucleotides matching TRBD2. V lost 5 bases, J lost 7 bases, and 11 bases stayed unmatched. Germline V gives CDR1 DFQATT, CDR2 SNEGSKA (reference sequence). CDR3 length equals 14 residues. The CDR3: CSAPLAGVADEQYF. The CDR3 region has the DNA TGCAGTGCTCCGCTAGCGGGAGTGGCGGATGAGCAGTACTTC.